These 32 T cell receptor beta chains were sequenced from one sample in a study of T cells after posttransplantation cyclophosphamide. Using immunoSEQ multiplex PCR, the repertoire was profiled, and TCRdb retains in-frame clones only, with some absent. The sample includes tens of thousands of clones, none of them occurring once. Sequencing was carried out using PBMCs. The receptors originated from a man aged 40-49 years in good health, CMV-negative, and a related stem cell transplant donor.

In its sample, this clone was seen many times. The genes are TRBV15 and TRBJ1-4; D gene ambiguous. V lost 1 base, J lost 8 bases, and 17 bases lay in between. This CDR3 contains 16 residues. Germline V gives CDR1 LNHNV, CDR2 YYDKDF (reference sequence). CDR3 region: CATSRAGSAGREKLFF. CDR3 nucleotides: TGTGCCACCAGCAGAGCCGGGTCCGCGGGCAGGGAAAAACTGTTTTTT.

This clone has ten or more counts. V is TRBV5-1 and J is TRBJ2-3, with 8 positions matching TRBD1. The ends lost 3 bases at V and 4 bases at J; junction bases unmatched: 7. The CDR3 sequence is 15 residues long. Germline CDR1 SGHRS, CDR2 YFSETQ. This chain's CDR3 is CASSSTGDGADTQYF. DNA for the CDR3: TGCGCCAGCAGCTCGACAGGGGATGGGGCAGATACGCAGTATTTT. The full variable domain, with the rest looked up from reference TRBV5-1 and TRBJ2-3, is KAGVTQTPRYLIKTRGQQVTLSCSPISGHRSVSWYQQTPGQGLQFLFEYFSETQRNKGNFPGRFSGRQFSNSRSEMNVSTLELGDSALYLCASSSTGDGADTQYFGPGTRLTVL.

This clone was observed many times. CDR3 protein: CSADYGEQYF. The CDR3 nucleotides read TGCAGTGCTGATTACGGCGAGCAGTACTTC. J is TRBJ2-7 and V is TRBV20-1; D is uncertain. Trimming removed 5 bases at V and 6 bases at J, with 8 bases between. The CDR3 consists of 10 residues. The germline V gene has CDR1 DFQATT and CDR2 SNEGSKA (reference sequence).

This clone came up many times. The chain recombines TRBV5-4 with TRBJ2-1, with a tentative D call TRBD1 (6 bases). V lost 2 bases and J lost 5, with 11 bases in between. Germline V gene data show CDR1 as SGHNT and CDR2 as YYREEE (reference sequence). The length of the CDR3 is 14 residues. This chain's CDR3 is CASSFGQTNNEQFF. DNA of the CDR3: TGTGCCAGCAGCTTTGGACAGACTAACAATGAGCAGTTCTTC.

This clone was recorded many times. The CDR3 DNA is TGTGCCAGCAGCTTAGGCGGGGGTTCCTACGAGCAGTACTTC. Protein sequence: CASSLGGGSYEQYF. The V gene is TRBV5-4, the J gene TRBJ2-7, with 7 bases matching TRBD2. V lost 2 bases, J lost 1 base, and 3 bases stayed unmatched. CDR1 and CDR2 from the germline V gene are SGHNT and YYREEE (reference sequence). The CDR3 length is 14 residues.

This clone has ten or more counts. J is TRBJ1-1 and V is TRBV4-1, with 9 bases identical to TRBD1. The germline V gene encodes CDR1 MGHRA and CDR2 YSYEKL. With V trimmed by 1 base and J by 8 bases, 8 bases remained unmatched. This CDR3 has 15 amino acids. CDR3 sequence (DNA): TGCGCCAGCAGCCAAGCTTACAGGGGGCAGAGGGAAGCTTTCTTT. It encodes CASSQAYRGQREAFF.

This clone was counted many times. The gene calls are TRBV28 and TRBJ2-3; 9 nucleotides align to TRBD1. Trimming cost V 8 bases and J 3 bases; bases outside gene matches: 3. CDR1 and CDR2 from the germline V gene are MDHEN and SYDVKM. The CDR3 totals 13 residues. DNA for the CDR3: TGTGCCAGCCGGGACAGGGCGACAGATACGCAGTATTTT. It codes for CASRDRATDTQYF.

At least ten counts were recorded for this clone. The chain has TRBV27 and TRBJ2-7; D unclear. Germline V gene lookup returns CDR1 MNHEY and CDR2 SMNVEV (reference sequence). The CDR3 is 16 residues long. V was pared by 6 bases and J by 1 base, with 19 bases between. The CDR3 DNA follows: TGTGCCAGCAGCCAAGCTGGTACCCTACGTTCCTACGAGCAGTACTTC. It encodes CASSQAGTLRSYEQYF.

This clone was picked up many times. The rearrangement links TRBV29-1 to TRBJ2-7, with 7 bases matching TRBD2. This CDR3 spans 12 amino acids. V shed 5 bases and J 5 bases; nucleotides not matched to a gene: 6. CDR1 is SQVTM, CDR2 ANQGSEA, per germline. The CDR3 sequence: CSVLSGTHEQYF. The CDR3 nucleotides read TGCAGCGTTCTGAGCGGGACCCACGAGCAGTACTTC.

This clone appeared many times. The V call is TRBV18, the J call TRBJ1-1; TRBD1 matches 9 bases. This CDR3 is 17 amino acids long. Germline CDR1 and CDR2: KGHSH and LQKENI. Losses at the gene ends were 4 bases for V and 5 bases for J; bases not matched to a gene: 14. The CDR3 protein is CASSQDRGWALGTEAFF. CDR3 DNA: TGTGCCAGCTCACAAGACAGGGGGTGGGCTCTTGGGACTGAAGCTTTCTTT.

This clone has ten or more counts. The chain couples TRBV28 to TRBJ1-2; 8 positions match TRBD1. This CDR3 region has 15 residues. The trim removed 6 bases at V and 4 bases at J, leaving 10 bases unmatched. Germline lookup yields CDR1 MDHEN and CDR2 SYDVKM. For the CDR3, the DNA is TGTGCCAGCAGACGGCGGACAGGGAGGAGCTATGGCTACACCTTC. This gives the protein CASRRRTGRSYGYTF.

The sample holds many counts of this clone. V gene TRBV7-9 combines with J gene TRBJ2-1; TRBD1 is a possible D gene (5 bases). CDR1 is SEHNR, CDR2 FQNEAQ, per germline (reference sequence). V dropped 1 base and J dropped 2 bases, with 9 bases sitting between them. This CDR3 has 15 amino acids. Here the CDR3 reads CASSLEGDPYNEQFF. As DNA, the CDR3 is TGTGCCAGCAGCTTAGAAGGGGATCCCTACAATGAGCAGTTCTTC.

Ten or more counts support this clone. This chain uses TRBV11-2 with TRBJ2-1; 10 nucleotides line up with TRBD2. The CDR3 runs to 14 residues. V was pared by 5 bases and J by 10 bases, with 8 bases of the junction left unmatched. CDR1 SGHAT and CDR2 FQNNGV come from the germline V gene. As DNA, the CDR3 is TGTGCCAGCAGCCCCAGCGGGAGGGGTGGGGAGCAGTTCTTC. Its protein product is CASSPSGRGGEQFF.

In its sample, this clone was seen many times. The V gene is TRBV15, the J gene TRBJ2-3; 8 bases match TRBD2. The CDR3 has 19 residues. The germline V gene encodes CDR1 LNHNV and CDR2 YYDKDF (reference sequence). Germline trimming cut 5 bases from V and 3 bases from J; bases unmatched to any gene: 19. Here the CDR3 reads CATSLGGEGREDPTDTQYF. CDR3 coding DNA: TGTGCCACCAGCCTAGGGGGGGAGGGGCGGGAGGACCCTACAGATACGCAGTATTTT.

This clone was detected ten times or more. J is TRBJ2-5 and V is TRBV5-1, with D possibly matching TRBD2 (5 bases). This CDR3 contains 16 residues. V gave up 1 base and J gave up 0 bases, with 13 bases separating them. Germline values: CDR1 SGHRS, CDR2 YFSETQ. The CDR3 here is CASSLRLASNQETQYF. CDR3 bases: TGCGCCAGCAGCTTGCGTTTAGCGTCCAACCAAGAGACCCAGTACTTC.

The sample holds a few counts of this clone. V and J are TRBV5-1 and TRBJ2-5, with D maybe TRBD2 (6 bases). The J call may not be correct, given that the DNA end is closer to TRBJ2-7. Germline assignment: CDR1 SGHRS and CDR2 YFSETQ. CDR3 length equals 14 residues. The CDR3 sequence is CASSWGSGTREQYF. For the CDR3, the DNA is TGCGCCAGCAGCTGGGGGTCCGGGACTCGCGAGCAGTACTTC.

This clone was detected many times. This chain uses TRBV28 with TRBJ1-4; 7 bases are shared with TRBD1. The germline V gene encodes CDR1 MDHEN and CDR2 SYDVKM. This CDR3 is built from 14 residues. The trim removed 11 bases at V and 8 bases at J, leaving 14 bases unmatched. CDR3 protein: CASTRGGAGEKLFF. CDR3 sequence (DNA): TGTGCCTCCACACGAGGGGGCGCCGGAGAAAAACTGTTTTTT.

This clone was detected many times. The V and J genes are TRBV25-1 and TRBJ1-1; perhaps TRBD1 as D (6 bases). V lost 6 bases to trimming and J lost 2 bases, with 10 bases between them. The germline CDR1 and CDR2 sequences are MGHDK and SYGVNS. This CDR3 spans 13 amino acids. In DNA form, the CDR3 reads TGTGCCAGCAGAATAGGGGGTAACACTGAAGCTTTCTTT. It codes for CASRIGGNTEAFF. The full variable domain, with the rest looked up from reference TRBV25-1 and TRBJ1-1, is EADIYQTPRYLVIGTGKKITLECSQTMGHDKMYWYQQDPGMELHLIHYSYGVNSTEKGDLSSESTVSRIRTEHFPLTLESARPSHTSQYLCASRIGGNTEAFFGQGTRLTVV.

This clone was seen many times. The chain joins TRBV18 to TRBJ1-5; 8 bases match TRBD1. The CDR3 runs to 14 residues. J was trimmed by 6 bases and V by 5 bases; bases with no gene match: 6. Germline-derived CDR1 and CDR2 are KGHSH and LQKENI. This chain's CDR3 is CASSSDRATQPQHF. In DNA form, the CDR3 reads TGTGCCAGCTCATCGGACAGGGCGACTCAGCCCCAGCATTTT.

The sample holds many counts of this clone. The chain links TRBV11-2 to TRBJ1-3; no clear D. V shed 5 bases and J shed 4 bases, with 12 bases lying between them. Germline loops: CDR1 SGHAT, CDR2 FQNNGV. The CDR3 runs to 14 residues. The CDR3 DNA is TGTGCCAGCAGCCAAAGGAGTAGCGGAAACACCATATATTTT. Translated, it gives CASSQRSSGNTIYF.

This clone was seen repeatedly, ten times or more. The V gene is TRBV27, the J gene TRBJ2-5; TRBD1 aligns across 7 bases. CDR1 is MNHEY, CDR2 SMNVEV, per germline (reference sequence). V shed 2 bases and J 9 bases; nucleotides not matched to a gene: 0. This CDR3 contains 11 residues. The CDR3 DNA reads as TGTGCCAGCAGTTTAGGACAGGCCCAGTACTTC. Amino acid sequence: CASSLGQAQYF.

This clone was detected ten times or more. V is TRBV27 and J is TRBJ2-2; 13 nucleotides align to TRBD2. CDR3 length equals 17 residues. The V segment lost 2 bases and the J segment 5 bases; nucleotides outside the gene matches: 5. CDR1 and CDR2 (germline): MNHEY, SMNVEV (reference sequence). DNA of the CDR3: TGTGCCAGCAGTTTAGGACTAGCGGGAGTTGATACCGGGGAGCTGTTTTTT. Its protein product is CASSLGLAGVDTGELFF.

Only a few counts were recorded for this clone. CDR3 DNA: TGTGCCAGCAGCTCACACCGGGGGGGACTAGCGGGAGAAATGGGCGACACAGATACGCAGTATTTT. Its translation is CASSSHRGGLAGEMGDTDTQYF. The chain employs TRBV13 and TRBJ2-3; 14 nucleotides align to TRBD2. Germline V gene lookup returns CDR1 PRHDT and CDR2 FYEKMQ (reference sequence). The CDR3 contains 22 residues. The ends lost 4 bases at V and 2 bases at J; junction bases unmatched: 20.

This clone came up many times. The chain carries TRBV5-4 and TRBJ1-1; D might be TRBD1 (6 bases). From germline, CDR1 is SGHNT and CDR2 YYREEE (reference sequence). Trimming removed 3 bases from V and 11 bases from J, with 11 bases in between. This CDR3 is 11 amino acids long. The CDR3 DNA follows: TGTGCCAGCAGCTACACCCAGGGGGCTTTCTTT. This encodes CASSYTQGAFF.

This clone occurred many times. This sequence joins TRBV20-1 and TRBJ2-5; no reliable D call. V gave up 7 bases and J gave up 7 bases, with 10 bases separating them. The CDR3 has 10 amino acids. CDR1 and CDR2 from the germline V gene are DFQATT and SNEGSKA (reference sequence). The CDR3 nucleotides are TGCAGTGTAGCACTCGGGACCCAGTACTTC. This sequence encodes CSVALGTQYF.

A remark on this clone: The junction differs from germline at one of its ends, possibly a read error. The same CDR3 also results from other DNA sequences found in this sample. V is TRBV4-2 and J is TRBJ1-2; D unclear. Per germline, CDR1 LGHNA and CDR2 YNFKEQ. This CDR3 contains 17 residues. The CDR3: CASSQDLSTGGNYGYTF. In DNA form, the CDR3 reads TGTGCCAGTAGCCAAGATTTATCGACGGGAGGGAACTATGGCTACACCTTC.

This clone came up many times. The gene calls are TRBV5-1 and TRBJ2-2; 9 nucleotides align to TRBD1. J lost 1 base, V lost 6 bases, and 4 bases had no gene match. This CDR3 region has 15 residues. Germline V gives CDR1 SGHRS, CDR2 YFSETQ. The CDR3 DNA reads as TGCGCCAGCAAACCGGGACAGGGGAACACCGGGGAGCTGTTTTTT. This sequence encodes CASKPGQGNTGELFF.

The V and J genes are TRBV9 and TRBJ1-6; D might be TRBD1 (5 bases). The CDR3 runs 12 residues. In germline, CDR1 is SGDLS, CDR2 YYNGEE. With 7 bases removed from V and 11 bases from J, the gap between germline ends came to 13 bases. CDR3 protein: CASAAGVPPLHF. The CDR3 bases are TGTGCCAGCGCGGCGGGGGTTCCACCCCTCCACTTT.

This clone was seen at least ten times. The rearrangement links TRBV6-1 to TRBJ2-7; TRBD1 aligns across 9 bases. The CDR3 consists of 14 residues. Germline CDR1 and CDR2: MNHNS and SASEGT. V shed 7 bases and J 3 bases; nucleotides not matched to a gene: 7. CDR3 residues: CASNRGRGSYEQYF. The CDR3 DNA follows: TGTGCCAGCAACAGGGGGCGCGGGAGCTACGAGCAGTACTTC.

This clone has a count of ten or more. The chain couples TRBV28 to TRBJ2-1, with a possible D match to TRBD2 (5 bases). The CDR3 extends over 11 amino acids. Germline loops: CDR1 MDHEN, CDR2 SYDVKM. V gave up 5 bases and J gave up 8 bases, with 7 bases separating them. CDR3 protein: CASSQEDEQFF. CDR3 nucleotide sequence: TGTGCCAGCAGTCAGGAGGATGAGCAGTTCTTC.

The sample holds many counts of this clone. J is TRBJ2-7 and V is TRBV9; D perhaps matches TRBD1 (6 bases). Germline V gene data show CDR1 as SGDLS and CDR2 as YYNGEE. CDR3 length: 16 residues. V gave up 2 bases and J gave up 5 bases, with 20 bases separating them. DNA for the CDR3: TGTGCCAGCAGCGTTTCCCACAGGGCTGAGGTGGACGAGCAGTACTTC. Its translation: CASSVSHRAEVDEQYF.

In its sample, this clone was seen many times. The DNA for the CDR3 is TGTGCCAGCAGCCCCCAGGGGAAAACCCAAGAGACCCAGTACTTC. This gives the protein CASSPQGKTQETQYF. V gene TRBV7-9 combines with J gene TRBJ2-5; D possibly corresponds to TRBD1 (6 bases). The CDR3 is made up of 15 amino acids. Between the trimmed V and J ends, which lost 5 bases and 1 base, there was a span of 14 bases. CDR1 is SEHNR and CDR2 is FQNEAQ in the germline V gene (reference sequence). Full variable domain (outside the CDR3, taken from reference TRBV7-9 and TRBJ2-5): DTGVSQNPRHKITKRGQNVTFRCDPISEHNRLYWYRQTLGQGPEFLTYFQNEAQLEKSRLLSDRFSAERPKGSFSTLEIQRTEQGDSAMYLCASSPQGKTQETQYFGPGTRLLVL.